The next 29 T cell receptor beta chains were all read from a single sample in a study of regulatory T cells in long-lasting Graves disease. Specified time point: newly diagnosed GD, antithyroid drugs for less than 3 months. Generation of the TCR library employed RNA extracted from PBMCs. CDR3-region Arm-PCR and iRepertoire HTBI primers produced the TCR beta libraries. In TCRdb, the multiplex PCR reads were re-called with MiXCR into one record per CDR3 protein. Here the sample spans around 250,000 distinct CDR3 sequences, about 16% being singletons. Sequences were derived from peripheral blood mononuclear cells (PBMCs), sampled at new diagnosis, from a patient treated with antithyroid drugs. Receptors originate from a female donor with Graves disease.

This clonotype was counted only a few times. This may be a read error, as it is one base from a much larger clone. V and J are TRBV7-2 and TRBJ2-1; D remains unclear. The length of the CDR3 is 8 residues. The V end was cut by 4 bases, the J end by 14 bases, with 3 bases between. Germline lookup yields CDR1 SGHTA and CDR2 FQGNSA. The CDR3 here is CASSSEFF. The CDR3, as DNA: TGTGCCAGCAGCTCGGAGTTCTTC.

The chain links TRBV9 to TRBJ1-1; TRBD1 might be the D (5 bases). The germline V gene encodes CDR1 SGDLS and CDR2 YYNGEE. The CDR3 has 12 residues. The V end was cut by 10 bases, the J end by 1 base, with 11 bases between. DNA for the CDR3: TGTGCCTCGGGGGGGACGAACACTGAAGCTTTCTTT. Translated: CASGGTNTEAFF.

The chain carries TRBV7-9 and TRBJ2-5; TRBD1 matches at 7 bases. Unmatched junction bases numbered 3, after V lost 0 bases and J lost 5 bases. The CDR3 is 14 amino acids. Germline CDR1 is SEHNR and CDR2 is FQNEAQ (reference sequence). The CDR3 DNA is TGTGCCAGCAGCTTAGCAGGGGGCGATGAGACCCAGTACTTC. Its protein product is CASSLAGGDETQYF.

This clonotype was counted at least ten times. The rearrangement links TRBV12-3 or TRBV12-4 to TRBJ1-2; no definite D call. The CDR3 contains 15 residues. V was pared by 5 bases and J by 8 bases, with 21 bases between. The chain's CDR3 is CASSPRPNPLLGYTF. The CDR3 bases are TGTGCCAGCAGTCCCAGACCGAATCCCCTTCTGGGCTACACCTTC.

In this sample, this clonotype turned up many times. This chain links TRBV2 with TRBJ2-2, with D possibly TRBD2 on 5 matching bases. V lost 7 bases, J lost 0 bases, and 12 bases lay in between. Germline lookup yields CDR1 SNHLY and CDR2 FYNNEI. This CDR3 is built from 15 residues. The CDR3 loop is CASNEMGANTGELFF. The CDR3 nucleotides are TGTGCCAGCAACGAAATGGGAGCGAACACCGGGGAGCTGTTTTTT.

This clonotype was counted at least ten times. The rearrangement links TRBV7-9 to TRBJ2-3; weak D call: TRBD2 (5 bases). The CDR3 sequence is 15 residues long. The germline CDR1 and CDR2 sequences are SEHNR and FQNEAQ (reference sequence). Trimming removed 2 bases at V and 0 bases at J, with 9 bases between. The DNA of the CDR3 is TGTGCCAGCAGCTTATTAGCGCTAAGCACAGATACGCAGTATTTT. It translates to CASSLLALSTDTQYF.

This clonotype was counted at least ten times. V gene TRBV3-1 combines with J gene TRBJ2-5; D not certain. Germline V lookup: CDR1 LGHDT, CDR2 YNNKEL (reference sequence). V lost 4 bases and J 5 bases, leaving 11 bases between the germline ends. There are 13 residues in the CDR3. The CDR3 nucleotides are TGTGCCAGCAGCCCCGGCAGTTATGAGACCCAGTACTTC. Its protein is CASSPGSYETQYF.

This clonotype was detected many times. The chain is built from TRBV20-1 and TRBJ2-5; tentatively, D is TRBD2 (5 bases). V was pared by 0 bases and J by 4 bases, with 15 bases between. Germline V gene lookup returns CDR1 DFQATT and CDR2 SNEGSKA (reference sequence). This CDR3 comprises 15 residues. The DNA for the CDR3 is TGCAGTGCTAGAGATACTTTGGTCGGAGGAGAGACCCAGTACTTC. Amino acids: CSARDTLVGGETQYF.

Many counts were recorded for this clonotype. The chain has TRBV6-2 or TRBV6-3 and TRBJ2-3; tentatively, D is TRBD1 (6 bases). The germline V gene encodes CDR1 MNHEY and CDR2 SVGEGT. The CDR3 consists of 15 residues. V was shortened by 6 bases and J by 2 bases, with 15 bases between the two germline ends. The chain's CDR3 is CASRIFGQPTDTQYF. The CDR3, as DNA: TGTGCCAGCAGAATATTCGGACAGCCCACAGATACGCAGTATTTT.

This clonotype came up many times. The chain has TRBV28 and TRBJ1-3; TRBD1 matches 9 bases. CDR1 and CDR2 from the germline V gene are MDHEN and SYDVKM. CDR3 length: 15 residues. Trimming took 5 bases from V and 4 from J; bases not matched to a gene: 6. The CDR3: CASSLQGARGNTIYF. The CDR3 coding sequence is TGTGCCAGCAGTCTACAGGGGGCGCGAGGAAACACCATATATTTT.

This clonotype was counted ten times or more. The gene calls are TRBV19 and TRBJ2-1; 9 positions match TRBD2. Trimming cost V 5 bases and J 3 bases; bases outside gene matches: 8. This CDR3 region has 16 residues. Germline V gene sequence: CDR1 LNHDA, CDR2 SQIVND (reference sequence). The chain's CDR3 is CASSGLAGLNYNEQFF. The CDR3 nucleotides read TGTGCCAGTAGTGGGCTAGCGGGGTTGAACTACAATGAGCAGTTCTTC.

This clonotype was observed many times. The chain carries TRBV7-9 and TRBJ2-7, with 10 nucleotides matching TRBD2. The junction had 9 bases not matched to a gene; V was cut back by 5 bases and J by 2 bases. The CDR3 sequence is 16 residues long. Germline V gene data show CDR1 as SEHNR and CDR2 as FQNEAQ (reference sequence). CDR3 DNA: TGTGCCAGCAGCCCGCGTACTAGCGGGGTTACCTACGAGCAGTACTTC. Translation gives CASSPRTSGVTYEQYF.

The table lists this clonotype with many counts. The chain carries TRBV5-1 and TRBJ2-7; 7 positions match TRBD2. After removal of 4 bases from V and 7 bases from J, the junction contained 17 bases not matched to a gene. The germline V gene encodes CDR1 SGHRS and CDR2 YFSETQ. The CDR3 contains 16 residues. In nucleotides, the CDR3 is TGCGCCAGCAGCGAGACGGGAGGTCCCTCGTCGGGGGAGCAGTACTTC. Residues: CASSETGGPSSGEQYF.

This clonotype appeared a few times. The chain uses TRBV5-4 and TRBJ2-3, with D unclear. The CDR3 contains 14 residues. V was shortened by 4 bases and J by 1 base, with 10 bases between the two germline ends. Germline lookup yields CDR1 SGHNT and CDR2 YYREEE (reference sequence). CDR3 sequence (DNA): TGTGCCAGCAGCCCTGGGCCCCGCACAGATACGCAGTATTTT. It translates to CASSPGPRTDTQYF.

This clonotype has a single count. The rearrangement joins TRBV11-2 to TRBJ1-1, with D possibly TRBD1 on 6 matching bases. Germline V lookup: CDR1 SGHAT, CDR2 FQNNGV. There are 16 residues in the CDR3. Trimming removed 3 bases at V and 1 base at J, with 15 bases between. CDR3: CASSFGTGSGNTEAFF. The CDR3 bases are TGTGCCAGCAGCTTTGGTACAGGGAGTGGGAACACTGAAGCTTTCTTT.

In this sample, this clonotype turned up many times. The rearrangement joins TRBV11-3 to TRBJ2-3, with 10 nucleotides matching TRBD2. This CDR3 contains 15 residues. The germline CDR1 and CDR2 sequences are SGHNT and YENEEA. Unmatched junction bases numbered 7, after V lost 5 bases and J lost 5 bases. The DNA of the CDR3 is TGTGCCAGCAGCGTAGCGGGAGGATTGGGAGATACGCAGTATTTT. Amino acids: CASSVAGGLGDTQYF.

This clonotype appeared many times. The genes are TRBV7-9 and TRBJ1-4; the D gene is possibly TRBD1 (6 bases). V was clipped by 6 bases and J by 4 bases, with 12 bases between them. Germline assignment: CDR1 SEHNR and CDR2 FQNEAQ (reference sequence). The CDR3 spans 14 residues. CDR3 sequence reads: CASSSTGLNEKLFF. CDR3 bases: TGTGCCAGCAGTTCGACAGGACTTAATGAAAAACTGTTTTTT.

This clonotype came up many times. Given a much more abundant clone one base away, this may be a read error. The chain employs TRBV12-3 or TRBV12-4 and TRBJ1-3; D remains ambiguous. The CDR3 length is 14 residues. This CDR3 is CASLADPSGDTIYF. In nucleotides, the CDR3 is TGTGCCAGCCTGGCGGATCCATCTGGAGACACCATATATTTT.

This clonotype was counted many times. V gene TRBV7-6 combines with J gene TRBJ2-2, with 11 bases aligning to TRBD2. Per germline, CDR1 SGHVS and CDR2 FNYEAQ. Trimming removed 5 bases from V and 7 bases from J; junction bases left unmatched: 6. CDR3 length: 15 amino acids. The CDR3: CASSLSGRAGGELFF. CDR3 in DNA: TGTGCCAGCAGCCTTAGCGGGAGGGCCGGCGGGGAGCTGTTTTTT.

A remark on this clonotype: A far larger clone is off by one base, so a read error is likely. The chain uses TRBV12-3 or TRBV12-4 and TRBJ2-5; D gene unclear. Matching the DNA end better, TRBJ2-1 makes the J call doubtful. CDR3 length: 13 residues. CDR3 sequence (DNA): TGTGCCAGCAGTTTAGTATTGAGAGATGAGCAGTTCTTC. Residues: CASSLVLRDEQFF.

Here the CDR3 reads CASSQVTMGNEQYF. The CDR3 DNA sequence: TGTGCCAGCAGCCAGGTTACGATGGGGAACGAGCAGTACTTC. The chain is built from TRBV5-4 and TRBJ2-7, with no clear D. The CDR3 runs 14 residues. The germline V and J ends were trimmed by 4 bases and 5 bases, with 16 bases remaining between them. CDR1 SGHNT and CDR2 YYREEE come from the germline V gene (reference sequence).

In its sample, this clonotype was seen many times. V is TRBV6-1 and J is TRBJ1-1; D unclear. Germline V lookup: CDR1 MNHNS, CDR2 SASEGT. The CDR3 covers 12 residues. V lost 1 base to trimming and J lost 6 bases, with 6 bases between them. CDR3 protein: CASSEVDPEAFF. The CDR3 DNA reads TGTGCCAGCAGTGAAGTGGACCCTGAAGCTTTCTTT.

This clonotype was seen repeatedly, ten times or more. The chain links TRBV6-1 to TRBJ1-6; maybe TRBD1 (5 bases). With 3 bases removed from V and 9 bases from J, the gap between germline ends came to 18 bases. Germline V gives CDR1 MNHNS, CDR2 SASEGT. The CDR3 runs 16 residues. CDR3 protein: CASSDARRGTGSPLHF. The CDR3 DNA follows: TGTGCCAGCAGTGATGCCAGACGGGGGACGGGTTCACCCCTCCACTTT.

This clonotype was counted only a few times. The rearrangement joins TRBV24-1 to TRBJ2-1; D is possibly TRBD1 (6 bases). V gave up 7 bases and J gave up 6 bases, with 9 bases separating them. The CDR3 covers 12 residues. Germline loops: CDR1 KGHDR, CDR2 SFDVKD. As DNA, the CDR3 is TGTGCCACCAGCTCAGGGGTCAATGAGCAGTTCTTC. Translation gives CATSSGVNEQFF.

With regard to this clonotype: A read error may produce the germline difference seen at one junction end. This chain joins TRBV18 and TRBJ2-3; no definite D call. CDR1 is KGHSH, CDR2 LQKENI, per germline. The CDR3 contains 13 residues. The CDR3 protein is CASSPTAGDTRYF. The DNA of the CDR3 is TGTGCCAGCTCGCCGACCGCAGGAGATACGCGGTATTTT.

This clonotype appeared many times. The chain joins TRBV9 to TRBJ1-5; no clear D gene. The CDR3 runs 13 residues. V was trimmed by 1 base and J by 4 bases, leaving 6 bases between them. Germline-derived CDR1 and CDR2 are SGDLS and YYNGEE. CDR3: CASSVSPNQPQHF. CDR3 nucleotides: TGTGCCAGCAGCGTATCCCCGAATCAGCCCCAGCATTTT.

This clonotype was observed a handful of times. V is TRBV5-1 and J is TRBJ1-1; 7 bases fit TRBD1. The germline CDR1 and CDR2 sequences are SGHRS and YFSETQ. The CDR3 runs to 17 residues. Trimming took 0 bases from V and 1 from J; bases not matched to a gene: 9. For the CDR3, the DNA is TGCGCCAGCAGCTTGGGTGGCAGGGGGGAAACGAACACTGAAGCTTTCTTT. Its translation is CASSLGGRGETNTEAFF.

This clonotype was detected ten times or more. The gene calls are TRBV7-2 and TRBJ1-4; D not certain. Per germline, CDR1 SGHTA and CDR2 FQGNSA. The CDR3 is 14 residues long. V was cut by 0 bases and J by 4 bases, with 6 bases left in between. CDR3 region: CASSLAVNNEKLFF. CDR3 bases: TGTGCCAGCAGCTTAGCAGTCAATAATGAAAAACTGTTTTTT.

This sequence joins TRBV12-3 or TRBV12-4 and TRBJ1-5; D uncertain. V lost 4 bases to trimming and J lost 6 bases, with 13 bases between them. The CDR3 runs to 14 residues. The CDR3 coding sequence is TGTGCCAGCAGTTCCGACCGAGCGTCTCAGCCCCAGCATTTT. Its protein is CASSSDRASQPQHF.